This T cell receptor (beta chain) was profiled in a study of blood T cell repertoires in COVID-19. The wider study: Acute and convalescent COVID-19 specimens originated in the United States, Italy and Spain. T cells, B-cell-depleted T cells, or PBMCs provided the cDNA or gDNA that served as material.

This clone was found once. The authors' processing: The authors estimated nucleated cell counts from reference gene primer amplification. The assay was immunoSEQ multiplex PCR, and TCRdb's table has in-frame clones only and misses some. V and J calls and clone size are copied from that table; D and trimming were computed from the DNA. The sample carries approximately 150,000 clones, roughly four fifths recorded once. With V trimmed by 4 bases and J by 6 bases, 14 bases remained unmatched. This CDR3 comprises 16 residues. Germline assignment: CDR1 SGHKS and CDR2 YYEKEE (reference sequence). Sequences were obtained from peripheral blood. The TCR sequence derives from a human donor with acute or convalescent COVID-19. The donor label of this sample is uncertain. The V and J genes are TRBV5-5 and TRBJ1-2; 8 positions match TRBD1. The CDR3 DNA reads as TGTGCCAGCAGCCCGGCAGGGGGCGGACGAGGAGATGGCTACACCTTC. Encoded protein: CASSPAGGGRGDGYTF.